Following are 11 T cell receptor beta chains from one sample sequenced in a study of cytotoxic CD8 clonotypes in ibrutinib-treated CLL. The table came from immunoSEQ multiplex PCR; TCRdb's copy has only in-frame clones and leaves some out. The table includes about 140,000 clones, 60% to 80% detected once. The starting material was PBMCs, obtained after 12 months of ibrutinib treatment. These receptors were collected from a human donor with chronic lymphocytic leukemia.

V is TRBV28 and J is TRBJ1-5, with D unresolved. Germline V CDR1 and CDR2: MDHEN, SYDVKM. The CDR3 runs 12 residues. V lost 7 bases and J lost 6, with 10 bases in between. CDR3 sequence reads: CASNIPGQPQHF. The CDR3 DNA reads TGTGCCAGCAATATTCCAGGTCAGCCCCAGCATTTT.

The V call is TRBV28, the J call TRBJ2-7; 9 nucleotides match TRBD1. The CDR3 has 15 residues. V shed 5 bases and J 1 base; nucleotides not matched to a gene: 6. Germline CDR1 is MDHEN and CDR2 is SYDVKM. The CDR3 is CASSSAGTGSYEQYF. CDR3 sequence (DNA): TGTGCCAGCAGTAGCGCCGGGACAGGGTCCTACGAGCAGTACTTC.

This sequence joins TRBV28 and TRBJ1-3; 9 bases match TRBD1. The CDR3 is 15 amino acids. V lost 5 bases and J lost 4; bases outside the gene matches: 6. Germline CDR1 MDHEN, CDR2 SYDVKM. The CDR3 region has the DNA TGTGCCAGCAGTGCGGACAGGGGTTACGGAAACACCATATATTTT. Its protein product is CASSADRGYGNTIYF.

The chain couples TRBV7-2 to TRBJ1-2; D gene uncertain. CDR3 length: 15 residues. Trimming took off 1 base at V and 5 bases at J, with 14 bases between the two ends. Per germline, CDR1 SGHTA and CDR2 FQGNSA. The CDR3 coding sequence is TGTGCCAGCAGCTTAGTAGGCGACGGAAATTATGGCTACACCTTC. This translates into CASSLVGDGNYGYTF.

This clone was counted between two and nine times. V and J are TRBV4-1 and TRBJ1-2; no clear D gene. Germline V lookup: CDR1 MGHRA, CDR2 YSYEKL. The CDR3 runs to 14 residues. V gave up 0 bases and J gave up 8 bases, with 13 bases separating them. The CDR3, as DNA: TGCGCCAGCAGCCAAGATTTCGGGATGGGCGGCTACACCTTC. Residues: CASSQDFGMGGYTF.

The CDR3 region is CASSVGGSAGELFF. The CDR3 DNA sequence: TGTGCCAGCAGCGTAGGGGGCTCGGCCGGGGAGCTGTTTTTT. The V gene is TRBV9, the J gene TRBJ2-2; TRBD1 is a possible D gene (5 bases). The CDR3 is 14 amino acids. Germline CDR1 reads SGDLS; CDR2 reads YYNGEE. Trimming shortened V by 0 bases and J by 6 bases, and 9 bases separated the two germline ends.

CDR3 nucleotide sequence: TGTGCCAGTACCCAACAGGGGGGCAACGAAAAACTGTTTTTT. This sequence encodes CASTQQGGNEKLFF. The chain combines TRBV19 with TRBJ1-4, with TRBD1 matching 8 bases. J gave up 8 bases and V 7 bases, and 9 bases lay outside the gene matches. CDR3 length equals 14 residues. Germline V gene data show CDR1 as LNHDA and CDR2 as SQIVND (reference sequence).

The J gene is TRBJ1-2, the V gene TRBV30; D not certain. Germline assignment: CDR1 GTSNPN and CDR2 SVGIG (reference sequence). Trimming removed 8 bases at V and 7 bases at J, with 14 bases between. The CDR3 is 11 amino acids. The CDR3, as DNA: TGTGCCGGACCCCACCGGGGTGGCTACACCTTC. It codes for CAGPHRGGYTF.

The V call is TRBV9, the J call TRBJ2-7, with D hard to call. V dropped 7 bases and J dropped 0 bases, with 5 bases sitting between them. This CDR3 has 11 amino acids. Germline CDR1 reads SGDLS; CDR2 reads YYNGEE. This CDR3 is CASGRSYEQYF. CDR3 bases: TGTGCCAGCGGGCGCTCCTACGAGCAGTACTTC.

This chain connects TRBV19 to TRBJ1-1; 7 bases match TRBD1. CDR3 length: 15 amino acids. Germline CDR1 reads LNHDA; CDR2 reads SQIVND (reference sequence). The V and J ends lost 7 bases and 0 bases, in that order; junction bases with no gene match: 8. The CDR3 DNA sequence: TGTGCCAGTACTCCCGGACAGGTGATGAACACTGAAGCTTTCTTT. Amino acids: CASTPGQVMNTEAFF.

The chain is built from TRBV2 and TRBJ2-3, with D maybe TRBD1 (6 bases). There are 16 residues in the CDR3. The germline gives CDR1 SNHLY, CDR2 FYNNEI. Trimming removed 6 bases from V and 1 base from J, with 17 bases in between. CDR3 sequence reads: CASSPLGATGTDTQYF. As DNA, the CDR3 is TGTGCCAGCAGCCCACTGGGGGCGACGGGCACAGATACGCAGTATTTT.